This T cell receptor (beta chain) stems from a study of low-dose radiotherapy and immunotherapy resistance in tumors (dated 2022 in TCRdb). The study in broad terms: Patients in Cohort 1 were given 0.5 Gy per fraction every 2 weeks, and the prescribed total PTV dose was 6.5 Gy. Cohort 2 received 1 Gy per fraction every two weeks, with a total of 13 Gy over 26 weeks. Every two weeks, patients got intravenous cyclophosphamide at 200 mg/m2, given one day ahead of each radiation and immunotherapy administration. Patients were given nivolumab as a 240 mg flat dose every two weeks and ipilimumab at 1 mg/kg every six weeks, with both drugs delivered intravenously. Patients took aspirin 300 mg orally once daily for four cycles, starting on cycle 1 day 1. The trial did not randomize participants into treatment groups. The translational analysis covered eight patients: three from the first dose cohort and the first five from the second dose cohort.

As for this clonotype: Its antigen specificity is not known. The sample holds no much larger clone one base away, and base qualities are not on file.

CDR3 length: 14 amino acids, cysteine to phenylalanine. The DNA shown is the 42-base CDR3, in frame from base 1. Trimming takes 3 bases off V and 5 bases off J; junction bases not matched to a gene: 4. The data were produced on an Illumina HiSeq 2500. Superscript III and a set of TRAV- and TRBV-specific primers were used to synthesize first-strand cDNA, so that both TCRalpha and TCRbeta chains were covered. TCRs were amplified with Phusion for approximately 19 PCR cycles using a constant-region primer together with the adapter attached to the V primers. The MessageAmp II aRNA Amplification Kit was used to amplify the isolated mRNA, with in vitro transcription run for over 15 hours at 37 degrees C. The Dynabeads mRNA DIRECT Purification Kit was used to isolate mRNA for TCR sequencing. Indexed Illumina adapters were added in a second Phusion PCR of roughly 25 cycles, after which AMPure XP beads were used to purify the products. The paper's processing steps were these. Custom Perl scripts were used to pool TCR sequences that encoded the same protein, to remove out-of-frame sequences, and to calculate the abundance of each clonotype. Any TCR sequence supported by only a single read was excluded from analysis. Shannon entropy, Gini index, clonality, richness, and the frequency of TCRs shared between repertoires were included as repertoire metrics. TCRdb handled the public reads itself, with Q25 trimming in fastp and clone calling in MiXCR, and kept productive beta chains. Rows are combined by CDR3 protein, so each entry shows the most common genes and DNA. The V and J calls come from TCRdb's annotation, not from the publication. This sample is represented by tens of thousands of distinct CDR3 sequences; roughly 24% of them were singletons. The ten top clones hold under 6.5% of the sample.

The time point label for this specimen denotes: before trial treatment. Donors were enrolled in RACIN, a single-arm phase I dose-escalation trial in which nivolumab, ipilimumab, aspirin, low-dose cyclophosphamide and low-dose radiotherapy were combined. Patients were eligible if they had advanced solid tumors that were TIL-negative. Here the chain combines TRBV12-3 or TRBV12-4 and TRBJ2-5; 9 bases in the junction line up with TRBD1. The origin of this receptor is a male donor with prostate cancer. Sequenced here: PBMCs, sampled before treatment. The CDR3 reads CASSFGTGYETQYF. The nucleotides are TGTGCCAGCAGTTTCGGGACAGGGTACGAGACCCAGTACTTC.